These T cell receptor beta chains were read from a single sample in a study of CD8+ T cells in alopecia areata. Method: immunoSEQ multiplex PCR; TCRdb's copy keeps in-frame clones and lacks some. The table lists 150,000 to 200,000 clones, less than 65% of them singletons. The sample was CD4+ T cells sorted from blood, taken at week 24, from a patient treated with tofacitinib. The source is a human donor with alopecia areata. CDR3s include the opening cysteine and the closing phenylalanine or tryptophan. A D gene is named only where the DNA matches it firmly. The listing skips clone size in some rows; elsewhere it reads once, few, many or a size class.

D gene | clone size | J gene | V gene | CDR3 DNA | CDR3 protein
NA | NA | TRBJ1-1 | TRBV29-1 | TGCAGCGTTCGGGGGATCGGAACTGAAGCTTTCTTT | CSVRGIGTEAFF
NA | NA | TRBJ2-7 | TRBV7-6 | TGTGCCAGCAGCGCGGGCAACTCCTACGAGCAGTACTTC | CASSAGNSYEQYF
NA | NA | TRBJ2-7 | TRBV29-1 | TGCAGCGTTGTTATGCAGTCCTACGAGCAGTACTTC | CSVVMQSYEQYF
TRBD2 | NA | TRBJ2-1 | TRBV30 | TGTGCCTGGAGTCCAACTAGGACTAGCGGTAGTTACAATGAGCAGTTCTTC | CAWSPTRTSGSYNEQFF
TRBD1 | once | TRBJ2-7 | TRBV7-7 | TGTGCCAGCAGCTTCGGACAGGGCTACGAGCAGTACTTC | CASSFGQGYEQYF
NA | NA | TRBJ1-1 | TRBV29-1 | TGCAGCGTTGCCCGGGGGAACACTGAAGCTTTCTTT | CSVARGNTEAFF
NA | NA | TRBJ2-3 | TRBV27 | TGTGCCAGCAGTCGCACCTGGGGGCGCACAGATACGCAGTATTTT | CASSRTWGRTDTQYF
TRBD1 | few | TRBJ2-6 | TRBV6-1 | TGTGCCAGCAGTGCGCGGGACAGGGGAAATGGGGCCAACGTCCTGACTTTC | CASSARDRGNGANVLTF
NA | NA | TRBJ2-2 | TRBV30 | TGTGCCTGGAGCCTAAGCCGGACCGGGGAGCTGTTTTTT | CAWSLSRTGELFF
NA | NA | TRBJ2-5 | TRBV28 | TGTGCCAGCAGTTGGGTACAAGAGACCCAGTACTTC | CASSWVQETQYF
TRBD1 | NA | TRBJ1-5 | TRBV29-1 | TGCAGCGCTACAACAGGGGATGGTCAGCCCCAGCATTTT | CSATTGDGQPQHF
NA | NA | TRBJ1-4 | TRBV7-2 | TGTGCCAGCAGCTTAATGGGTCAAGGAACCCATGAAAAACTGTTTTTT | CASSLMGQGTHEKLFF
TRBD1 | NA | TRBJ2-7 | TRBV15 | TGTGCCACCAGCAGAACCGGGACAGGGCTTCACGAGCAGTACTTC | CATSRTGTGLHEQYF
NA | NA | TRBJ2-6 | TRBV30 | TGTGCCTGGAGGGGCAGCTCCTCTGGGGCCAACGTCCTGACTTTC | CAWRGSSSGANVLTF
TRBD2 | NA | TRBJ2-1 | TRBV5-1 | TGCGCCAGCAGCTTGTGGCTAGCGGAATCCTACAATGAGCAGTTCTTC | CASSLWLAESYNEQFF
NA | few | TRBJ2-3 | TRBV7-9 | TGTGCCAGCAGCATCACAGATACGCAGTATTTT | CASSITDTQYF
TRBD1 | NA | TRBJ1-1 | TRBV30 | TGTGCCTGGAGTATGGGACAGCGGGGAGCTTTCTTT | CAWSMGQRGAFF